This T cell receptor (beta chain) was captured by sequencing in a study of PD-L1 blockade in urothelial cancer. Time point defined: pretreatment peripheral blood. Between the trimmed V and J ends, which lost 6 bases and 8 bases, there was a span of 14 bases. CDR3 length: 13 amino acids. Germline CDR1 and CDR2: MNHEY and SMNVEV (reference sequence). Clones were read by immunoSEQ multiplex PCR, and TCRdb kept only the in-frame ones, dropping some. The data hold tens of thousands of clones, with about 81% observed a single time. This clonotype originated in a man in his sixties or seventies with urothelial cancer. The sample here was PBMCs, taken around atezolizumab (anti-PD-L1) treatment. The chain carries TRBV27 and TRBJ2-1, with D possibly TRBD1 on 5 matching bases. Here the CDR3 DNA reads TGTGCCAGCAGGGATCGAACAGGAGATGAGCAGTTCTTC. This codes for CASRDRTGDEQFF.